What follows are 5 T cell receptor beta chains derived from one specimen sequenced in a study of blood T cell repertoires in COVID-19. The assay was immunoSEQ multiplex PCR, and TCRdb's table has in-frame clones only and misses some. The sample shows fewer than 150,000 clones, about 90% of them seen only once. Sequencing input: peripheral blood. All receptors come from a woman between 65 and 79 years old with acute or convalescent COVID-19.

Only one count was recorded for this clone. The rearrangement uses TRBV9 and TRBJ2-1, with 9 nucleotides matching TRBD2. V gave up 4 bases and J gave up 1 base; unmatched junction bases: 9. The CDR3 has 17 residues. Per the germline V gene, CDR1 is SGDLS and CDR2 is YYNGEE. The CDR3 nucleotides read TGTGCCAGCAGCTATGATAAAGCGGGGGGATCCTACAATGAGCAGTTCTTC. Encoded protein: CASSYDKAGGSYNEQFF.

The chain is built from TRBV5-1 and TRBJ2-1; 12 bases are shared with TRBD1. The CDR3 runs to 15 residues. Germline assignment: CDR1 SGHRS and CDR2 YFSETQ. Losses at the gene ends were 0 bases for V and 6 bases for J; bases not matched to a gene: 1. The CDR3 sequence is CASSLEGQGANEQFF. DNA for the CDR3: TGCGCCAGCAGCTTGGAGGGACAGGGGGCCAATGAGCAGTTCTTC.

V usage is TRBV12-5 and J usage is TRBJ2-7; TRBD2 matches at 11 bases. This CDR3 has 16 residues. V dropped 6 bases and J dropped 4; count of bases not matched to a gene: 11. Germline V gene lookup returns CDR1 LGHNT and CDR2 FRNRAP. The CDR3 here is CASGPTSGGREYEQYF. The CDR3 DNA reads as TGTGCTAGTGGCCCTACTAGCGGGGGAAGGGAGTACGAGCAGTACTTC.

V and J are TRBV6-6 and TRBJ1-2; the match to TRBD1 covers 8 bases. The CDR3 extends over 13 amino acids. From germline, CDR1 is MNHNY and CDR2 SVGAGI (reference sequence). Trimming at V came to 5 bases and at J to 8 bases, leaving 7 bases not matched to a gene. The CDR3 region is CASSQDREGGYTF. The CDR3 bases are TGTGCCAGCAGTCAGGACAGGGAAGGCGGCTACACCTTC.

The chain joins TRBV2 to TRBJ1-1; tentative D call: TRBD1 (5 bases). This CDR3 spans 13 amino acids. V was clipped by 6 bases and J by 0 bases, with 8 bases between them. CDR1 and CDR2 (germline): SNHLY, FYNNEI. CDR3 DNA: TGTGCCAGCAGAGCAGGGTTGAACACTGAAGCTTTCTTT. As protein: CASRAGLNTEAFF.